A selection of T cell receptor beta chains follows, all from one sample in a study of blood T cells in healthy people across ages. A single record per CDR3 protein comes from TCRdb applying MiXCR to the 5' RACE reads. The sample lists about 620,000 distinct CDR3 sequences; under 25% were seen once. The source material was blood. These receptors were taken from a man in his 70s in good health. Each CDR3 is given without its conserved first and last residue. D genes are given only for firm matches.

V gene: TRBV12-3/TRBV12-4; D gene: TRBD1; CDR3 protein: ASSLWGQGAINEQF
V gene: TRBV20-1; D gene: -; CDR3 protein: SVEPGGTTDTQY
V gene: TRBV18; D gene: -; CDR3 protein: ATGNWAQETQY
V gene: TRBV7-9; D gene: -; CDR3 protein: ASSPLGVARSYEQY
V gene: TRBV11-2; D gene: TRBD1; CDR3 protein: ASAIGTGLQETQY
V gene: TRBV18; D gene: -; CDR3 protein: ASSPGRVPEAF
V gene: TRBV3-1; D gene: TRBD2; CDR3 protein: ASSPGTSGSINEQF
V gene: TRBV27; D gene: TRBD1; CDR3 protein: ASSLSAGGQPQH
V gene: TRBV6-1; D gene: -; CDR3 protein: ASSETPASTDTQY
V gene: TRBV20-1; D gene: -; CDR3 protein: SARDSRWNEQF
V gene: TRBV5-6; D gene: -; CDR3 protein: ASSSYRAGIHQETQY
V gene: TRBV6-6; D gene: -; CDR3 protein: ASSLDSDSPLH
V gene: TRBV19; D gene: TRBD1; CDR3 protein: ASRGILDRVNGELF
V gene: TRBV18; D gene: -; CDR3 protein: ASSPGEPGETQY
V gene: TRBV25-1; D gene: -; CDR3 protein: ASTQDSLGGELF
V gene: TRBV6-1; D gene: -; CDR3 protein: ASERVGQPNYEQY
V gene: TRBV6-1; D gene: TRBD1; CDR3 protein: ASSETRQGGSTEAF
V gene: TRBV20-1; D gene: TRBD1; CDR3 protein: SARGTGNGETQY
V gene: TRBV20-1; D gene: -; CDR3 protein: SVGTGETQY
V gene: TRBV7-3; D gene: -; CDR3 protein: ASGPGGDHQETQY
V gene: TRBV10-2; D gene: -; CDR3 protein: ASSESGTLAKNIQY
V gene: TRBV5-1; D gene: -; CDR3 protein: ASSLEGVEQY
V gene: TRBV7-9; D gene: -; CDR3 protein: ASSLGSQAVNYGYT
V gene: TRBV6-5; D gene: -; CDR3 protein: ASSYSDGGGYT
V gene: TRBV29-1; D gene: TRBD1; CDR3 protein: SVGPPGQGTNEQF
V gene: TRBV10-3; D gene: -; CDR3 protein: AIDSSGMGETQY
V gene: TRBV28; D gene: TRBD2; CDR3 protein: ASSLLGLAGAGDTQY
V gene: TRBV9; D gene: -; CDR3 protein: ASNQGDQETQY
V gene: TRBV5-1; D gene: -; CDR3 protein: ASTSGTDTQY
V gene: TRBV4-2; D gene: -; CDR3 protein: ASSQAGTYASYEQY
V gene: TRBV19; D gene: TRBD1; CDR3 protein: ASSIARQGVGEAF
V gene: TRBV4-3; D gene: TRBD1; CDR3 protein: ASSPQTGTDEKLF
V gene: TRBV3-1; D gene: TRBD2; CDR3 protein: ASSQGPGLAGAGDTQY
V gene: TRBV19; D gene: TRBD1; CDR3 protein: ASSIGTGVSYEQY
V gene: TRBV6-5; D gene: TRBD2; CDR3 protein: ASSYVGLAGRNEQF
V gene: TRBV29-1; D gene: TRBD2; CDR3 protein: SVATGLAGDEQY
V gene: TRBV20-1; D gene: -; CDR3 protein: SAVGSQETQC
V gene: TRBV27; D gene: TRBD2; CDR3 protein: ASGTSGPGRGETQY
V gene: TRBV18; D gene: TRBD2; CDR3 protein: ASSHSVGGSSYNEQF
V gene: TRBV5-1; D gene: -; CDR3 protein: ASSADILRVETQY
V gene: TRBV7-2; D gene: -; CDR3 protein: ASSPGMRTDTQY